Each of the 22 T cell receptor beta chains below was sequenced from the same sample in a study of T cells in Graves' hyperthyroidism and ophthalmopathy (dated by TCRdb to the late 2010s). The method behind the library was multiplex PCR. Sequencing used an Illumina HiSeq 2000. TCR beta CDR3 regions were amplified from RNA transcripts. The first round of RT-PCR for the TCR CDR3 was performed with the HTBI primer set and the Qiagen OneStep RT-PCR kit. TCRdb handled the public reads itself, with Q25 trimming in fastp and clone calling in MiXCR, and kept productive beta chains. For every CDR3 protein sequence, its rows merge into one entry that carries the most common genes and DNA. The sample contains around 500,000 distinct CDR3 sequences, approximately 14% of them found a single time. The ten most abundant clones make up about 15% of the sample. Sequenced sample: blood. Receptor source: a woman aged 35 to 49 with Graves' hyperthyroidism.

This clonotype occurred a few times. The V gene is TRBV20-1, the J gene TRBJ2-7; D perhaps matches TRBD2 (6 bases). V dropped 2 bases and J dropped 4 bases, with 15 bases sitting between them. The CDR3 is made up of 14 amino acids. CDR1 and CDR2 (germline): DFQATT, SNEGSKA (reference sequence). In nucleotides, the CDR3 is TGCAGTGCTAGATCGCTGGCGGAGGGATACGAGCAGTACTTC. Its translation is CSARSLAEGYEQYF.

As regards this clonotype: This may stem from a read error, because a much larger clone lies one nucleotide away. This chain uses TRBV11-2 with TRBJ2-5, with D unclear. Germline V CDR1 and CDR2: SGHAT, FQNNGV. This CDR3 contains 15 residues. V was cut by 4 bases and J by 2 bases, with 14 bases left in between. CDR3 in DNA: TGTGCCAGCAGCTCTCCAAGCAGGAGTCAAGAGACCCAGTACTTC. It yields the protein CASSSPSRSQETQYF.

The genes are TRBV20-1 and TRBJ2-1, with TRBD2 matching over 11 bases. Germline CDR1 and CDR2: DFQATT and SNEGSKA (reference sequence). The CDR3 extends over 14 amino acids. After removal of 6 bases from V and 8 bases from J, the junction contained 9 bases not matched to a gene. CDR3 loop: CSATTSGIQHEQFF. CDR3 nucleotide sequence: TGCAGTGCCACGACTAGCGGGATTCAGCATGAGCAGTTCTTC.

This clonotype occurred a few times. This chain joins TRBV24-1 and TRBJ1-5; maybe TRBD1 (5 bases). The CDR3 runs to 16 residues. V shed 4 bases and J shed 0 bases, with 12 bases lying between them. The germline V gene has CDR1 KGHDR and CDR2 SFDVKD. CDR3: CATSDQRQISNQPQHF. CDR3 coding DNA: TGTGCCACCAGTGACCAAAGACAGATTAGCAATCAGCCCCAGCATTTT.

J is TRBJ1-4 and V is TRBV20-1; D unclear. The CDR3 length is 14 residues. Germline V gives CDR1 DFQATT, CDR2 SNEGSKA (reference sequence). V lost 0 bases and J lost 8, with 13 bases in between. The CDR3 loop is CSARDGGFGEKLFF. CDR3 nucleotide sequence: TGCAGTGCTAGAGATGGAGGGTTCGGGGAAAAACTGTTTTTT.

This rearrangement joins TRBV12-3 or TRBV12-4 to TRBJ1-2, with D hard to call. There are 14 residues in the CDR3. Trimming left V 5 bases short and J 2 bases short, with 12 bases between. CDR3 amino acids: CASSDGRRNYGYTF. The CDR3 nucleotides are TGTGCCAGCAGTGACGGACGGCGAAACTATGGCTACACCTTC.

The CDR3, as DNA: TGTGCCAGCAGCATCGGACAGGAGCTAGCCAAAAACATTCAGTACTTC. Amino acid sequence: CASSIGQELAKNIQYF. This chain joins TRBV5-8 and TRBJ2-4; 7 positions agree with TRBD1. Germline trimming cut 4 bases from V and 0 bases from J; bases unmatched to any gene: 7. This CDR3 has 16 residues. From germline, CDR1 is SGHTS and CDR2 YDEGEE.

This clonotype was picked up a small number of times. V is TRBV5-1 and J is TRBJ2-5; TRBD1 is a possible D gene (6 bases). This CDR3 comprises 14 residues. Trimming shortened V by 4 bases and J by 5 bases, and 15 bases separated the two germline ends. Germline values: CDR1 SGHRS, CDR2 YFSETQ. CDR3 nucleotide sequence: TGCGCCAGCAGCCCCACAGGGATCAGGGAGACCCAGTACTTC. Its translation: CASSPTGIRETQYF.

This clonotype was observed a few times. The chain joins TRBV13 to TRBJ1-4; D unclear. V was cut by 4 bases and J by 4 bases, with 19 bases left in between. The CDR3 sequence is 17 residues long. CDR1 and CDR2 from the germline V gene are PRHDT and FYEKMQ (reference sequence). The CDR3 spells CASSSTSFVQSNEKLFF. CDR3 DNA sequence: TGTGCCAGCAGCTCGACCAGTTTCGTTCAAAGTAATGAAAAACTGTTTTTT.

This clonotype was recorded many times. V is TRBV7-3 and J is TRBJ2-7; a weak D match, TRBD2 (6 bases). Germline assignment: CDR1 SGHTA and CDR2 FQGTGA. The V and J ends lost 0 bases and 7 bases respectively, with 19 bases between them. The length of the CDR3 is 16 residues. CDR3 amino acids: CASSLTGPTGVEEQYF. The CDR3 DNA reads TGTGCCAGCAGCTTAACAGGACCTACGGGAGTTGAAGAGCAGTACTTC.

J is TRBJ2-2 and V is TRBV4-1; TRBD2 matches 10 bases. CDR3 length: 15 amino acids. The germline V gene encodes CDR1 MGHRA and CDR2 YSYEKL. The V gene end was trimmed by 4 bases and the J gene end by 8 bases; junction bases not matched to a gene: 7. The CDR3 protein is CASSLGLAERGELFF. DNA of the CDR3: TGCGCCAGCAGCCTCGGACTAGCGGAGAGGGGGGAGCTGTTTTTT.

This clonotype has a handful of counts. It may be a read error: a sequence one base away is much more abundant. The chain recombines TRBV20-1 with TRBJ1-1, with D possibly TRBD1 on 6 matching bases. Germline CDR1 reads DFQATT; CDR2 reads SNEGSKA (reference sequence). V dropped 0 bases and J dropped 6 bases, with 8 bases sitting between them. The CDR3 loop spans 12 amino acids. This CDR3 reads CSAREGGAEAFF. In nucleotides, the CDR3 is TGCAGTGCTAGAGAGGGGGGCGCTGAAGCTTTCTTT.

This clonotype has ten or more counts. V and J are TRBV12-3 or TRBV12-4 and TRBJ2-7; 11 bases fit TRBD2. V lost 6 bases, J lost 6 bases, and 1 base stayed unmatched. This CDR3 contains 12 residues. The CDR3 sequence is CASRLAGAEQYF. CDR3 nucleotide sequence: TGTGCCAGCAGACTAGCGGGAGCCGAGCAGTACTTC.

The table lists this clonotype with many counts. The genes are TRBV7-2 and TRBJ2-3, with TRBD1 identical over 9 bases. Losses at the gene ends were 3 bases for V and 5 bases for J; bases not matched to a gene: 3. The CDR3 totals 14 residues. CDR1 is SGHTA, CDR2 FQGNSA, per germline. The CDR3 spells CASSFGQGLDTQYF. The CDR3 DNA is TGTGCCAGCAGCTTCGGACAGGGGTTAGATACGCAGTATTTT.

There are many counts of this clonotype. The chain combines TRBV7-9 with TRBJ1-4; perhaps TRBD1 as D (5 bases). Trimming took off 0 bases at V and 4 bases at J, with 12 bases between the two ends. This CDR3 has 16 residues. CDR1 and CDR2 from the germline V gene are SEHNR and FQNEAQ (reference sequence). DNA of the CDR3: TGTGCCAGCAGCTTAGCTGGCTGGGGGTATAATGAAAAACTGTTTTTT. Residues: CASSLAGWGYNEKLFF.

This clonotype showed up many times. The rearrangement uses TRBV20-1 and TRBJ2-7, with D possibly being TRBD2 (6 bases). CDR1 DFQATT and CDR2 SNEGSKA come from the germline V gene (reference sequence). This CDR3 has 12 residues. CDR3: CSPGVGSYEQYF. In nucleotides, the CDR3 is TGCAGCCCGGGGGTCGGGTCCTACGAGCAGTACTTC.

This clonotype was seen only a few times. This chain's CDR3 is CATRGSGDNEQFF. The CDR3 nucleotides are TGTGCCACCCGGGGTAGTGGGGACAATGAGCAGTTCTTC. This rearrangement joins TRBV24-1 to TRBJ2-1; D is possibly TRBD2 (5 bases). Trimming took 9 bases from V and 5 from J, leaving 13 bases between them. The CDR3 covers 13 residues. Germline V CDR1 and CDR2: KGHDR, SFDVKD.

This clonotype was found a few times. V is TRBV7-9 and J is TRBJ2-3, with 15 bases identical to TRBD2. The CDR3 has 17 amino acids. Trimming removed 4 bases from V and 3 bases from J; junction bases left unmatched: 5. Germline V gene lookup returns CDR1 SEHNR and CDR2 FQNEAQ (reference sequence). CDR3 in DNA: TGTGCCAGCAGCTCAGGACTAGCGGGAGGGCCAACAGATACGCAGTATTTT. Translating gives CASSSGLAGGPTDTQYF.

This clonotype was seen many times. V and J are TRBV20-1 and TRBJ2-1; D is possibly TRBD2 (5 bases). This CDR3 is 13 amino acids long. The germline V gene has CDR1 DFQATT and CDR2 SNEGSKA (reference sequence). V lost 6 bases to trimming and J lost 7 bases, with 16 bases between them. CDR3 amino acids: CSASGPAENEQFF. The CDR3 DNA reads as TGCAGTGCAAGCGGACCAGCGGAGAATGAGCAGTTCTTC.

This clonotype has ten or more counts. V gene TRBV5-1 combines with J gene TRBJ1-1, with TRBD1 matching 7 bases. The V gene's germline CDR1 is SGHRS and CDR2 YFSETQ. CDR3 length: 13 residues. The V gene end was trimmed by 4 bases and the J gene end by 3 bases; junction bases not matched to a gene: 3. The CDR3 coding sequence is TGCGCCAGCAGCCATACAGGGGACACTGAAGCTTTCTTT. Amino acids: CASSHTGDTEAFF.

This clonotype has more than one count but fewer than ten. The chain employs TRBV20-1 and TRBJ2-7; D is unclear. The CDR3 is 13 amino acids. V lost 7 bases to trimming and J lost 2 bases, with 15 bases between them. Germline values: CDR1 DFQATT, CDR2 SNEGSKA (reference sequence). CDR3 DNA: TGCAGTGAAAGACGTCAGTCTGCCTACGAGCAGTACTTC. The encoded protein is CSERRQSAYEQYF.

The table lists this clonotype with many counts. This sequence joins TRBV3-1 and TRBJ2-1; possibly TRBD1 for D (5 bases). Germline loops: CDR1 LGHDT, CDR2 YNNKEL (reference sequence). V lost 1 base, J lost 1 base, and 8 bases lay in between. This CDR3 spans 15 amino acids. The CDR3 bases are TGTGCCAGCAGCCAAGGGGGCGCATCCTACAATGAGCAGTTCTTC. This gives the protein CASSQGGASYNEQFF.